This T cell receptor (beta chain) was profiled in a study of identical twins. V dropped 0 bases and J dropped 1 base, with 10 bases sitting between them. Germline CDR1 and CDR2: SGDLS and YYNGEE. The length of the CDR3 is 15 residues. A single record per CDR3 protein comes from TCRdb applying MiXCR to the 5' RACE reads. The repertoire includes some 790,000 distinct CDR3 sequences, roughly 18% of them detected once, and around 13% sits in the top ten. This clonotype was seen more than once but under ten times. These same data were also listed under a study on T cells expressing NK-cell markers. This second study says: The TCR beta repertoires were obtained from sorted CD3+CD56+NKG2C+, CD3+CD56+NKG2C- and CD3+CD56-NKG2C+ T cells. Seven HCMV-seropositive donors and one seronegative donor made up the eight sequenced donors. The authors applied an anti-gamma-delta TCR antibody in several experiments, and it restricted sorting to alpha-beta TCR T cells.

Sequencing was performed on PBMCs. The genes are TRBV9 and TRBJ1-1; D not resolved. The source of this sequence is a woman aged 18 to 35 in good health. This CDR3 is CASSVGVTGNTEAFF. The CDR3 nucleotides read TGTGCCAGCAGCGTAGGAGTGACGGGGAACACTGAAGCTTTCTTT.